This entry concerns a single T cell receptor (beta chain). RNA extraction was followed by reverse transcription into cDNA, which acted as the sequencing template. Method: immunoSEQ multiplex PCR; TCRdb's copy keeps in-frame clones and lacks some. The sample lists about 160,000 clones, 80% to 90% occurring once. The CDR3 extends over 16 amino acids. CDR1 is MGHRA and CDR2 is YSYEKL in the germline V gene. V lost 1 base to trimming and J lost 3 bases, with 12 bases between them. This entry comes from a study of CD8+ T cells in alopecia areata. The sequencing used CD8+ T cells sorted from blood, collected at week 0. The sequence derives from a human donor with alopecia areata. The V call is TRBV4-1, the J call TRBJ2-2; D might be TRBD1 or TRBD2, each matching 5 bases. The CDR3 nucleotides are TGCGCCAGCAGCCAAGGAGGGGAACCTTACACCGGGGAGCTGTTTTTT. Translation gives CASSQGGEPYTGELFF.